This is a list of T cell receptor beta chains from one sample in a study of shared clonotypes between healthy human individuals. Profiled with immunoSEQ multiplex PCR; TCRdb holds only in-frame clones, not every one. The sample contains about 2.4 million clones, more than 90% of which appear only once. The sample consisted of naive CD4+ T cells sorted from blood. The receptors originated from a man in his late teens or twenties in good health. Each CDR3 is given with its conserved first and last residue. D genes are given only for firm matches. Clone size, where shown, is once, few, many, or a class for clones that have expanded.

CDR3: CASSPAWGSGNTIYF
DNA: TGTGCCAGCTCACCAGCTTGGGGGTCCGGAAACACCATATATTTT
D: -
V: TRBV18
size: -
J: TRBJ1-3

CDR3: CASSRPGQSSYEQYF
DNA: TGTGCCAGCAGTCGGCCGGGACAGAGCTCCTACGAGCAGTACTTC
D: TRBD1
V: TRBV6-6
size: -
J: TRBJ2-7

CDR3: CASSSDRGRFTDTQYF
DNA: TGTGCCAGCAGCTCGGACAGGGGGCGATTCACAGATACGCAGTATTTT
D: TRBD1
V: TRBV7-2
size: -
J: TRBJ2-3

CDR3: CASSFLSTSYNEQFF
DNA: TGTGCCAGCAGTTTTCTTTCTACCTCCTACAATGAGCAGTTCTTC
D: -
V: TRBV28
size: -
J: TRBJ2-1

CDR3: CASLRQGNTGELFF
DNA: TGTGCCAGCCTGAGGCAGGGGAACACCGGGGAGCTGTTTTTT
D: -
V: TRBV6-6
size: once
J: TRBJ2-2

CDR3: CASSPRKQSTDTQYF
DNA: TGTGCCAGTAGTCCGCGGAAACAGAGCACAGATACGCAGTATTTT
D: -
V: TRBV19
size: once
J: TRBJ2-3

CDR3: CASSLTILAGGTDTQYF
DNA: TGTGCCAGCAGCTTGACCATCCTCGCGGGAGGAACAGATACGCAGTATTTT
D: TRBD2
V: TRBV5-4
size: -
J: TRBJ2-3

CDR3: CASSLEHNQPQHF
DNA: TGTGCCAGCAGCTTAGAACACAATCAGCCCCAGCATTTT
D: -
V: TRBV11-2
size: -
J: TRBJ1-5

CDR3: CASSLDRASSGANVLTF
DNA: TGTGCCAGCAGCTTGGACAGGGCGAGCTCTGGGGCCAACGTCCTGACTTTC
D: TRBD1
V: TRBV2
size: -
J: TRBJ2-6

CDR3: CAISELASGSPYEQYF
DNA: TGTGCCATCAGTGAGTTGGCTAGCGGGAGCCCCTACGAGCAGTACTTC
D: TRBD2
V: TRBV10-3
size: -
J: TRBJ2-7

CDR3: CASSDPGQGTNTIYF
DNA: TGTGCCAGTAGCGACCCGGGACAGGGGACAAACACCATATATTTT
D: TRBD1
V: TRBV19
size: -
J: TRBJ1-3

CDR3: CASSPVRTVDNEKLFF
DNA: TGTGCCAGCAGCCCCGTCAGGACAGTAGATAATGAAAAACTGTTTTTT
D: -
V: TRBV7-2
size: -
J: TRBJ1-4

CDR3: CASSLPGLTSSGANVLTF
DNA: TGTGCCAGCAGCTTACCGGGACTAACCTCCTCTGGGGCCAACGTCCTGACTTTC
D: TRBD2
V: TRBV7-9
size: -
J: TRBJ2-6

CDR3: CASSSRETQYF
DNA: TGTGCCAGCAGCTCTAGAGAGACCCAGTACTTC
D: -
V: TRBV11-2
size: -
J: TRBJ2-5

CDR3: CASSSQGQGGAYEQYF
DNA: TGTGCCAGCAGCTCCCAGGGACAGGGAGGAGCGTACGAGCAGTACTTC
D: TRBD1
V: TRBV5-4
size: -
J: TRBJ2-7

CDR3: CASSRTQGTGEQFF
DNA: TGCGCCAGCAGCCGAACACAGGGGACGGGTGAGCAGTTCTTC
D: TRBD1
V: TRBV5-1
size: -
J: TRBJ2-1

CDR3: CSVDPMGRTGGIGETQYF
DNA: TGCAGCGTTGATCCGATGGGTCGGACAGGGGGAATTGGGGAGACCCAGTACTTC
D: TRBD1
V: TRBV29-1
size: -
J: TRBJ2-5

CDR3: CASSPVGGGWNTEAFF
DNA: TGTGCCAGCAGCCCAGTAGGAGGGGGTTGGAACACTGAAGCTTTCTTT
D: -
V: TRBV9
size: -
J: TRBJ1-1

CDR3: CASRSGTGRFQPQHF
DNA: TGTGCCAGCAGATCAGGGACAGGGCGTTTCCAGCCCCAGCATTTT
D: TRBD1
V: TRBV6-1
size: -
J: TRBJ1-5

CDR3: CASRMGAGGIGTEAFF
DNA: TGTGCCAGCAGGATGGGGGCAGGGGGGATTGGGACTGAAGCTTTCTTT
D: TRBD1
V: TRBV11-2
size: -
J: TRBJ1-1

CDR3: CASRRDGKDSPLHF
DNA: TGTGCCAGCAGGCGGGACGGGAAGGATTCACCCCTCCACTTT
D: -
V: TRBV6-5
size: -
J: TRBJ1-6

CDR3: CASSSLQGGGGELFF
DNA: TGTGCCAGTAGTTCACTACAGGGGGGCGGCGGGGAGCTGTTTTTT
D: TRBD1
V: TRBV19
size: few
J: TRBJ2-2

CDR3: CASSSPSGQREGGYTF
DNA: TGTGCCAGCAGTTCCCCCTCCGGACAGCGCGAAGGGGGCTACACCTTC
D: -
V: TRBV28
size: -
J: TRBJ1-2

CDR3: CASSQVGNRAQETQYF
DNA: TGCGCCAGCAGCCAAGTCGGGAACAGGGCCCAAGAGACCCAGTACTTC
D: -
V: TRBV4-1
size: -
J: TRBJ2-5

CDR3: CASSLRWAGGIEQFF
DNA: TGTGCCAGCAGCTTGAGATGGGCAGGGGGCATTGAACAGTTCTTC
D: TRBD1
V: TRBV7-2
size: -
J: TRBJ2-1

CDR3: CASFPRGIEKLFF
DNA: TGTGCCAGCTTCCCCAGGGGGATTGAAAAACTGTTTTTT
D: TRBD1
V: TRBV28
size: -
J: TRBJ1-4

CDR3: CASSPGAFSYEQYF
DNA: TGTGCCAGCTCTCCGGGAGCGTTCTCCTACGAGCAGTACTTC
D: -
V: TRBV18
size: -
J: TRBJ2-7

CDR3: CASSEPGELETQYF
DNA: TGCGCCAGCAGTGAGCCGGGGGAATTAGAGACCCAGTACTTC
D: -
V: TRBV10-2
size: once
J: TRBJ2-5

CDR3: CASSYARGNQPQHF
DNA: TGTGCCAGCAGTTACGCCAGGGGTAATCAGCCCCAGCATTTT
D: -
V: TRBV6-6
size: -
J: TRBJ1-5

CDR3: CASSVRTGSSYEQYF
DNA: TGTGCCAGCAGCGTTAGGACAGGGAGCTCCTACGAGCAGTACTTC
D: TRBD1
V: TRBV7-8
size: -
J: TRBJ2-7

CDR3: CASRVSGDTGELFF
DNA: TGCGCCAGCAGAGTTTCCGGGGATACCGGGGAGCTGTTTTTT
D: -
V: TRBV5-1
size: -
J: TRBJ2-2

CDR3: CASSVGGGPYEQYF
DNA: TGTGCCAGCAGCGTCGGGGGGGGACCCTACGAGCAGTACTTC
D: TRBD2
V: TRBV9
size: -
J: TRBJ2-7

CDR3: CASSSYSGTSWGPQHF
DNA: TGTGCCAGCAGTTCATACTCCGGGACAAGCTGGGGGCCCCAGCATTTT
D: -
V: TRBV27
size: -
J: TRBJ1-5

CDR3: CASGLAGGYNEQFF
DNA: TGTGCCAGCGGTCTAGCGGGAGGTTACAATGAGCAGTTCTTC
D: TRBD2
V: TRBV5-4
size: once
J: TRBJ2-1

CDR3: CASSLKQGGSEAFF
DNA: TGTGCCAGCAGCTTAAAGCAGGGAGGATCTGAAGCTTTCTTT
D: -
V: TRBV5-4
size: few
J: TRBJ1-1

CDR3: CAWSVTGLAGVRGQYF
DNA: TGTGCCTGGAGTGTAACAGGACTAGCGGGAGTACGCGGGCAGTACTTC
D: TRBD2
V: TRBV30
size: -
J: TRBJ2-7

CDR3: CASSLSGGDGYTF
DNA: TGCGCCAGCAGCTTGTCCGGGGGCGATGGCTACACCTTC
D: -
V: TRBV5-1
size: -
J: TRBJ1-2

CDR3: CSVAPGLAGNYNEQFF
DNA: TGCAGCGTCGCGCCGGGACTAGCGGGGAACTACAATGAGCAGTTCTTC
D: TRBD2
V: TRBV29-1
size: -
J: TRBJ2-1

CDR3: CASSFGTGVQETQYF
DNA: TGTGCCAGCAGCTTTGGGACAGGGGTCCAAGAGACCCAGTACTTC
D: TRBD1
V: TRBV5-6
size: -
J: TRBJ2-5

CDR3: CASSEWTGSTDTQYF
DNA: TGTGCCAGCAGTGAATGGACAGGGAGCACAGATACGCAGTATTTT
D: TRBD1
V: TRBV25-1
size: -
J: TRBJ2-3

CDR3: CASSLEAVGLYGYTF
DNA: TGCGCCAGCAGCTTGGAGGCGGTAGGTCTCTATGGCTACACCTTC
D: -
V: TRBV5-1
size: -
J: TRBJ1-2

CDR3: CASSQQITGELFF
DNA: TGTGCCAGCAGCCAACAGATCACCGGGGAGCTGTTTTTT
D: -
V: TRBV7-9
size: -
J: TRBJ2-2

CDR3: CASSVGGADTEAFF
DNA: TGTGCCAGCAGCGTAGGGGGCGCCGACACTGAAGCTTTCTTT
D: -
V: TRBV9
size: -
J: TRBJ1-1

CDR3: CSVSSPGGEQYF
DNA: TGCAGCGTTTCCTCTCCGGGGGGCGAGCAGTACTTC
D: TRBD2
V: TRBV29-1
size: -
J: TRBJ2-7

CDR3: CASSLGSNEQYF
DNA: TGTGCCAGCAGCTTAGGTTCGAACGAGCAGTACTTC
D: -
V: TRBV7-9
size: few
J: TRBJ2-7

CDR3: CASNPDSSYNEQFF
DNA: TGTGCCAGCAACCCGGACAGCTCCTACAATGAGCAGTTCTTC
D: -
V: TRBV2
size: -
J: TRBJ2-1

CDR3: CASSRQGAAEAFF
DNA: TGCGCCAGCAGCCGGCAGGGGGCGGCTGAAGCTTTCTTT
D: TRBD1
V: TRBV4-1
size: -
J: TRBJ1-1

CDR3: CAISGTSGGSYEQYF
DNA: TGTGCCATCAGTGGGACTAGCGGGGGCTCCTACGAGCAGTACTTC
D: TRBD2
V: TRBV10-3
size: -
J: TRBJ2-7

CDR3: CASSVQGRYNEQFF
DNA: TGTGCCAGCAGCGTCCAGGGCAGGTACAATGAGCAGTTCTTC
D: -
V: TRBV11-2
size: -
J: TRBJ2-1

CDR3: CAWSVLAGSNEKLFF
DNA: TGTGCCTGGAGTGTCCTGGCAGGGTCTAATGAAAAACTGTTTTTT
D: -
V: TRBV30
size: -
J: TRBJ1-4

CDR3: CAWSRGGEYNEQFF
DNA: TGTGCCTGGAGCCGGGGGGGGGAGTACAATGAGCAGTTCTTC
D: TRBD2
V: TRBV30
size: -
J: TRBJ2-1

CDR3: CASSLDVIGQGFNQPQHF
DNA: TGTGCCAGCAGCTTAGACGTGATAGGACAGGGATTCAATCAGCCCCAGCATTTT
D: TRBD1
V: TRBV7-9
size: -
J: TRBJ1-5

CDR3: CASSPPTGSGANVLTF
DNA: TGCGCCAGCAGCCCCCCCACCGGCTCTGGGGCCAACGTCCTGACTTTC
D: -
V: TRBV5-1
size: -
J: TRBJ2-6

CDR3: CAIRSDRGNTEAFF
DNA: TGTGCCATCAGATCCGACAGGGGGAACACTGAAGCTTTCTTT
D: TRBD1
V: TRBV10-3
size: -
J: TRBJ1-1

CDR3: CASSQGGYNEQFF
DNA: TGCGCCAGCAGCCAAGGAGGATACAATGAGCAGTTCTTC
D: -
V: TRBV4-3
size: -
J: TRBJ2-1